The sequence of this T cell receptor (beta chain) was determined in a study of shared clonotypes between healthy human individuals. Study-wide results and limits: When compared with the clonotypes that were shared by all four sorted-subset donors, the non-shared clonotypes turned out to have lower generation probabilities. Tissues were not sampled, only blood, and their repertoires likely differ.

Germline V gene sequence: CDR1 MNHEY, CDR2 SVGAGI. The CDR3 is made up of 15 amino acids. Trimming cost V 4 bases and J 8 bases; bases outside gene matches: 9. As concerns this clone: Antigen unknown.

Sequenced by immunoSEQ multiplex PCR; TCRdb stores in-frame clones only, minus some. The data contain about 1.1 million clones, 77% of them singletons. The chain is built from TRBV6-5 and TRBJ1-4; 8 bases map to TRBD1. The sequence was collected from a young man in good health. Some clones in this sample may be carry-over from other donors' samples. The sequenced material came from memory CD4+ T cells from PBMCs. Subset of the sample: CD45RA-negative fraction. CDR3 region: CASSLRTGIEEKLFF. CDR3 nucleotide sequence: TGTGCCAGCAGTTTGAGGACAGGGATAGAAGAAAAACTGTTTTTT.